The clone carrying this TCR beta chain was seen a few times. The beta constant-region primer was an equimolar mix of two oligonucleotides covering TRBC1 and TRBC2. The ligated cDNA underwent four PCR rounds using SP2 and nested alpha and beta constant-region primers. Each CDR3 protein is one row after TCRdb ran MiXCR on the UMI-ligation and nested PCR reads. The sample includes about 120,000 distinct CDR3 sequences, about 36% of them seen just once. Trimming took 6 bases from V and 6 from J, leaving 16 bases between them. CDR3 length equals 14 residues. Germline V gene sequence: CDR1 SGHTA, CDR2 FQGNSA. This entry is derived from a study of naive and memory T cell subsets. Cells stained for CD3, CD4, CD8, CD45RA, CD27 and viability were sorted into four CD45RA/CD27 subsets.

The source of this sequence is a human donor in good health. The source material was central memory CD4+ T cells from blood. V gene TRBV7-2 combines with J gene TRBJ2-3; a weak D match, TRBD2 (6 bases). CDR3 loop: CASSPGTAFDTQYF. CDR3 DNA sequence: TGTGCCAGCAGTCCCGGGACTGCGTTCGATACGCAGTATTTT.